This T cell receptor (beta chain) was observed in a study of CD8+ T cells in alopecia areata. The wider study: Treated individuals took tofacitinib by mouth, 5 to 10 mg twice daily. The study gave tofacitinib for 6 to 18 months, then 6 months off drug.

This CDR3 contains 14 residues. V was shortened by 2 bases and J by 1 base, with 12 bases between the two germline ends. The germline gives CDR1 SQVTM, CDR2 ANQGSEA. Sample treatment: oral pan-JAK inhibitor, 5-10 mg twice daily. The authors extracted RNA and reverse transcribed it into cDNA as the sequencing template. Sequencing was performed with immunoSEQ multiplex PCR; in TCRdb, only in-frame clones are kept and a portion is missing. The sample consists of around 140,000 clones, about 56% of them appearing once. The chain employs TRBV29-1 and TRBJ2-7; D unclear. The sequence was obtained from a human donor with alopecia areata. The sequenced sample was CD8+ T cells sorted from blood, obtained at week 4, from a patient treated with tofacitinib. The CDR3 loop is CSVESRDKSYEQYF. CDR3 DNA sequence: TGCAGCGTTGAATCCCGCGACAAGTCCTACGAGCAGTACTTC.